This T cell receptor (beta chain) comes out of a study of CD8 T cells in Susac syndrome. V was pared by 1 base and J by 4 bases, with 13 bases between. CDR3 length equals 14 residues. Germline V gives CDR1 DFQATT, CDR2 SNEGSKA (reference sequence). Through negative isolation, CD4+ and CD8+ T cells were obtained, while TEMRA cells were enriched using FACS. Reverse transcription used roughly 0.45 to 1 ug RNA and random hexamers. An immunoSEQ multiplex PCR amplified TCR beta CDR3 over 54 Vbeta and 13 Jbeta. TCRdb reprocessed the immunoSEQ multiplex PCR reads with MiXCR, giving one entry per CDR3 protein. The sample has approximately 170,000 distinct CDR3 sequences, 90% to 95% seen once; the top ten hold roughly 0.13%.

The TCR originated in a human donor in good health. The chain is built from TRBV20-1 and TRBJ1-1; D possibly corresponds to TRBD1 (6 bases). Sequencing was done on a sample of CD4+ T cells from PBMCs. The CDR3, as DNA: TGCAGTGCTAGAGGGACAGAAAGGAGCACTGAAGCTTTCTTT. Translation gives CSARGTERSTEAFF.